The T cell receptor (beta chain) described here comes from a study of CD8 T cells in ankylosing spondylitis (dated by TCRdb to about 2017). Some background on the complete study: To find TCR variants linked to disease, the study profiled T cell receptor beta repertoires in ankylosing spondylitis patients and healthy donors. Samples of peripheral blood were taken, and for ankylosing spondylitis patients, synovial fluid was collected as well. In total, the full study cohort was made up of 110 or so healthy donors and 25 to 30 ankylosing spondylitis patients. Here is what the overall study found, with its caveats: According to the report, matched synovial fluid samples from ankylosing spondylitis patients were significantly enriched for the disease-linked clones. Some TCR beta motif variants had previously been reported in synovial fluid and blood of reactive arthritis patients, which suggested common disease-initiation mechanisms. Blood from ankylosing spondylitis patients appeared to be characterized by a TCR beta motif made up of 8 or 9 highly homologous amino acid variants. A CD8+ phenotype was shown by the disease-linked clones, which were found at relatively low frequencies in peripheral blood.

In regard to this clonotype: What this receptor recognizes is not known. No much larger clone exists at a distance of one base, and base qualities are not known.

Trimming leaves V shorter by 1 base and J shorter by 13 bases, with the junction holding 12 bases beyond the gene matches. The CDR3 goes from the cysteine to the phenylalanine over 15 residues. This entry keeps only the CDR3 DNA: 45 bases, framed from base 1. The germline V gene (reference sequence) sets CDR1 to SGHNT and CDR2 to YYREEE. The sequencer was an Illumina HiSeq 2500. Quantitative 5'-RACE with molecular barcodes was the method used to prepare the TCR beta libraries. The study's processing was this. To identify disease-linked TCR variants, a new computational method was used, one built on a probabilistic model of VDJ rearrangement. TCRdb applied fastp at Q25 and MiXCR to the public reads, then kept only in-frame beta chains. Each entry is one CDR3 protein sequence, shown with its most common DNA and genes. TCRdb assigned the V and J calls; the authors' analysis was not used. In all, the sample holds under 250,000 distinct CDR3 sequences, and about 10% of those were seen once. The top ten hold under 7% of the sample.

The specimen was blood, either unsorted or a sorted T cell fraction (not recorded which). This receptor was taken from a male donor with ankylosing spondylitis or in good health (not recorded which). The sequence links TRBV5-4 to TRBJ2-1; TRBD2 fits 9 bases in the junction. The CDR3 reads CASSLWRSGGREQFF. The base sequence is TGTGCCAGCAGCTTGTGGCGGAGCGGGGGGAGGGAACAGTTCTTC.